The next 19 T cell receptor beta chains were all read from a single sample in a study of T cells of healthy individuals. TCRdb reprocessed the 5' RACE reads with MiXCR, giving one entry per CDR3 protein. The repertoire has about 96,000 distinct CDR3 sequences, 15% to 20% of them found once; the top ten carry roughly 6.2%. Every receptor here comes from a human donor in good health.

The V gene is TRBV9, the J gene TRBJ2-7; D may be TRBD2 (6 bases). In germline, CDR1 is SGDLS, CDR2 YYNGEE. CDR3 length equals 15 residues. V was trimmed by 0 bases and J by 3 bases, leaving 13 bases between them. CDR3 protein: CASSVAPGGNYEQYF. CDR3 in DNA: TGTGCCAGCAGCGTAGCTCCAGGCGGGAACTACGAGCAGTACTTC.

The chain carries TRBV7-9 and TRBJ2-3; no clear D. Germline-derived CDR1 and CDR2 are SEHNR and FQNEAQ (reference sequence). Trimming cost V 0 bases and J 2 bases, with 6 bases left between them. The CDR3 has 14 residues. In DNA, the CDR3 is TGTGCCAGCAGCTTAGCGGGTTACACAGATACGCAGTATTTT. Protein product: CASSLAGYTDTQYF.

J is TRBJ2-7 and V is TRBV7-2; no definite D call. The CDR3 spans 14 residues. V was cut by 1 base and J by 1 base, with 8 bases left in between. Germline V gives CDR1 SGHTA, CDR2 FQGNSA. This CDR3 is CASSLVGQSYEQYF. DNA for the CDR3: TGTGCCAGCAGCTTAGTAGGCCAATCCTACGAGCAGTACTTC.

This chain connects TRBV7-9 to TRBJ2-7; TRBD1 agrees at 8 bases. The ends lost 3 bases at V and 4 bases at J; junction bases unmatched: 8. This CDR3 contains 15 residues. The germline V gene has CDR1 SEHNR and CDR2 FQNEAQ (reference sequence). The CDR3 is CASSFDRGLDYEQYF. The CDR3 nucleotides are TGTGCCAGCAGCTTCGACAGGGGCCTTGATTACGAGCAGTACTTC.

This clonotype was counted only a few times. The rearrangement links TRBV28 to TRBJ1-1; D call uncertain. From germline, CDR1 is MDHEN and CDR2 SYDVKM. V lost 4 bases and J lost 5, with 11 bases in between. This CDR3 has 13 residues. CDR3 DNA: TGTGCCAGCAGTTCCCCGCTGGTGACTGAAGCTTTCTTT. It translates to CASSSPLVTEAFF.

This clonotype was recorded many times. The CDR3 sequence is CASSQGDTPTDTQYF. The CDR3 nucleotides read TGTGCCAGCAGCCAAGGGGACACCCCCACAGATACGCAGTATTTT. The V call is TRBV3-1, the J call TRBJ2-3; D might be TRBD1 (6 bases). The CDR3 contains 15 residues. Germline V gives CDR1 LGHDT, CDR2 YNNKEL (reference sequence). Trimming cost V 1 base and J 2 bases, with 10 bases left between them.

This clonotype was found once. The V call is TRBV11-2, the J call TRBJ1-6, with D maybe TRBD1 (5 bases). Germline V gene data show CDR1 as SGHAT and CDR2 as FQNNGV. This CDR3 is 14 amino acids long. V was trimmed by 8 bases and J by 10 bases, leaving 18 bases between them. The CDR3 here is CASGYIRGVSPLHF. As DNA, the CDR3 is TGTGCCAGCGGATATATACGAGGGGTCTCACCCCTCCACTTT.

This clonotype has at least ten counts. V gene TRBV6-1 combines with J gene TRBJ1-1; D call uncertain. The V and J ends lost 4 bases and 5 bases respectively, with 14 bases between them. The V gene's germline CDR1 is MNHNS and CDR2 SASEGT. CDR3 length equals 14 residues. Written as DNA, the CDR3 is TGTGCCAGCAGTGGTTTAGGGAGGACTACTGAAGCTTTCTTT. Encoded protein: CASSGLGRTTEAFF.

The V gene is TRBV6-2 or TRBV6-3, the J gene TRBJ2-3; 10 bases align to TRBD1. Germline lookup yields CDR1 MNHEY and CDR2 SVGEGT. The V and J ends lost 6 bases and 4 bases, in that order; junction bases with no gene match: 7. The CDR3 contains 15 residues. The CDR3 is CASSLRTGGADTQYF. CDR3 DNA sequence: TGTGCCAGCAGCCTAAGGACAGGGGGTGCAGATACGCAGTATTTT.

The genes are TRBV7-9 and TRBJ2-5; tentatively, D is TRBD1 (6 bases). The CDR3 runs 14 residues. In germline, CDR1 is SEHNR, CDR2 FQNEAQ (reference sequence). V was cut by 0 bases and J by 3 bases, with 8 bases left in between. The CDR3 here is CASSLAGQKETQYF. The DNA of the CDR3 is TGTGCCAGCAGCTTAGCCGGACAGAAAGAGACCCAGTACTTC.

This chain joins TRBV18 and TRBJ2-5; D remains ambiguous. The V end lost 4 bases, the J end lost 5 bases, and 11 bases lay between the germline ends. Germline loops: CDR1 KGHSH, CDR2 LQKENI. This CDR3 region has 13 residues. The CDR3 loop is CASSLRTEETQYF. CDR3 in DNA: TGTGCCAGCTCACTTCGGACGGAGGAGACCCAGTACTTC.

This chain connects TRBV20-1 to TRBJ1-5; TRBD1 might be the D (6 bases). The CDR3 is made up of 17 amino acids. Germline V CDR1 and CDR2: DFQATT, SNEGSKA (reference sequence). V shed 3 bases and J shed 1 base, with 19 bases lying between them. The CDR3 DNA is TGCAGTGCTAGTCGGGGGGCGATGTTCGGGAGCAATCAGCCCCAGCATTTT. Protein sequence: CSASRGAMFGSNQPQHF.

In this sample, this clonotype turned up many times. The chain couples TRBV2 to TRBJ2-5; TRBD2 is a possible D gene (5 bases). Between the trimmed V and J ends, which lost 3 bases and 4 bases, there was a span of 15 bases. This CDR3 spans 15 amino acids. Germline CDR1 and CDR2: SNHLY and FYNNEI. DNA of the CDR3: TGTGCCAGCAGTGATCCGGGATCCCTGCGAGAGACCCAGTACTTC. Protein product: CASSDPGSLRETQYF.

A few counts support this clonotype. A read error may produce the germline difference seen at one junction end. The chain recombines TRBV28 with TRBJ1-3, with TRBD1 matching over 7 bases. The length of the CDR3 is 13 residues. Germline V gene sequence: CDR1 MDHEN, CDR2 SYDVKM. The CDR3 nucleotides read TGTGCCGGCAGATGGACAGGTCATGACACCATATATTTT. Amino acid sequence: CAGRWTGHDTIYF. Using reference TRBV28 and TRBJ1-3 for the parts outside the CDR3, the full variable domain is DVKVTQSSRYLVKRTGEKVFLECVQDMDHENMFWYRQDPGLGLRLIYFSYDVKMKEKGDIPEGYSVSREKKERFSLILESASTNQTSMYLCAGRWTGHDTIYFGEGSWLTVV.

The rearrangement links TRBV5-1 to TRBJ2-2, with D hard to call. Looked up from germline, CDR1 is SGHRS and CDR2 is YFSETQ. The CDR3 covers 14 residues. Trimming removed 4 bases from V and 4 bases from J, with 11 bases in between. The CDR3 nucleotides are TGCGCCAGCAGCCCAGTTTTTGCCACCGGGGAGCTGTTTTTT. Residues: CASSPVFATGELFF.

This clonotype occurred many times. The chain carries TRBV30 and TRBJ1-2; D remains ambiguous. This CDR3 is built from 11 residues. Trimming cost V 2 bases and J 4 bases, with 5 bases left between them. Looked up from germline, CDR1 is GTSNPN and CDR2 is SVGIG (reference sequence). The CDR3 loop is CAWSTVYGYTF. The CDR3 coding sequence is TGTGCCTGGAGTACAGTCTATGGCTACACCTTC.

V usage is TRBV28 and J usage is TRBJ2-7; D not certain. Trimming stripped 6 bases from V and 2 bases from J, with 17 bases between. This CDR3 is built from 15 residues. The V gene's germline CDR1 is MDHEN and CDR2 SYDVKM. As DNA, the CDR3 is TGTGCCAGCAGGAAATGGGGTTTCCCAACCTACGAGCAGTACTTC. This translates into CASRKWGFPTYEQYF.

In this sample, this clonotype turned up a few times. This chain links TRBV6-6 with TRBJ1-4; D perhaps matches TRBD1 (5 bases). CDR1 is MNHNY, CDR2 SVGAGI, per germline (reference sequence). The CDR3 loop spans 12 amino acids. V was shortened by 2 bases and J by 8 bases, with 6 bases between the two germline ends. In nucleotides, the CDR3 is TGTGCCAGCAGTTACAGGGACGAAAAACTGTTTTTT. It yields the protein CASSYRDEKLFF.

The genes are TRBV7-2 and TRBJ1-5; no clear D gene. This CDR3 is 13 amino acids long. From germline, CDR1 is SGHTA and CDR2 FQGNSA. V lost 2 bases to trimming and J lost 3 bases, with 5 bases between them. DNA of the CDR3: TGTGCCAGCAGCTTACAGTCCAATCAGCCCCAGCATTTT. It codes for CASSLQSNQPQHF.